Included here is one TCR beta chain sequence, with context. Its antigen is as yet unknown. A CD45RO/CCR7/CD25/CD127/CD95/CD27 panel sorted naive, central memory, regulatory and stem cell-like memory CD4+ cells. Purity exceeded 95% in all sorted populations. From germline, CDR1 is SQVTM and CDR2 ANQGSEA. The CDR3 length is 12 residues. Trimming stripped 3 bases from V and 4 bases from J, with 10 bases between. Sequencing targeted expressed TCRB transcripts, as all isolated RNA had been reverse transcribed. Some clones are missing from TCRdb's copy, which holds only in-frame ones; the method was immunoSEQ multiplex PCR. The sample carries 250,000 or so clones, roughly 21% recorded once. This sample is part of a study of beta chain features in type 1 diabetes. Study-wide findings and caveats: The VDJ junctions of type 1 diabetes patients carried fewer insertions and more deletions. Among all four CD4+ subsets, Type 1 diabetes patients had TCRB CDR3s that were moderately but significantly shorter.

The receptor was derived from a woman between 40 and 50 years old with type 1 diabetes. J is TRBJ2-7 and V is TRBV29-1; a weak D match, TRBD1 (5 bases). The sample taken for sequencing was naive CD4+ T cells from blood. CDR3 DNA sequence: TGCAGCGTTGACGGTCAGGGTTACGAGCAGTACTTC. This sequence encodes CSVDGQGYEQYF.